Reported below is one T cell receptor (beta chain). The sample comes from a study of blood T cell repertoires in COVID-19. Study background: COVID-19 samples collected from the United States, Italy and Spain covered acute and convalescent phases. PBMCs, B-cell-depleted T cells, or T cells were the source of the cDNA or gDNA that made up the material.

As originally analysed: Reference gene primer amplification gave nucleated cell count estimates. This table comes from immunoSEQ multiplex PCR, and its TCRdb copy is limited to in-frame clones, with some not included. D and trimming were read from the DNA, whereas the V and J calls and clone size are those reported in that table. Of around 140,000 clones in the sample, 60% to 85% are singletons; the top ten hold 16%. The specimen sequenced was peripheral blood. This sequence was found in a man aged 50 to 59 with acute or convalescent COVID-19.

CDR3 sequence: CASSESGRGNIQYF. In DNA form, the CDR3 reads TGCGCCAGCAGTGAGTCGGGGCGGGGTAACATTCAGTACTTC. This sequence joins TRBV10-2 and TRBJ2-4, with D perhaps TRBD2 (6 bases). Trimming shortened V by 0 bases and J by 7 bases, and 10 bases separated the two germline ends. Germline CDR1 is WSHSY and CDR2 is SAAADI. The CDR3 loop spans 14 amino acids.